These T cell receptor beta chains were read from a single sample in a study of T cell changes during pregnancy in multiple sclerosis. Sequenced by immunoSEQ multiplex PCR; TCRdb stores in-frame clones only, minus some. The sample lists 90,000 to 120,000 clones; roughly nine tenths were seen once. The input for sequencing was peripheral blood, taken after pregnancy. These receptors came from a female donor with multiple sclerosis, enrolled in a pregnancy study. CDR3s include the opening cysteine and the closing phenylalanine or tryptophan. Fields, in order: CDR3 protein, CDR3 DNA, D gene, V gene, J gene. D genes are given only for firm matches.

CDR3aa: CASSQVGDSYEQYF
CDR3nt: TGCGCCAGCAGCCAAGTCGGGGACAGCTACGAGCAGTACTTC
d_gene: TRBD1
v_gene: TRBV4-1
j_gene: TRBJ2-7

CDR3aa: CASSSGQHALWVETQYF
CDR3nt: TGCGCCAGCAGCTCAGGACAACACGCTCTGTGGGTAGAGACCCAGTACTTC
d_gene: NA
v_gene: TRBV4-1
j_gene: TRBJ2-5

CDR3aa: CASSQGASGYTF
CDR3nt: TGTGCCAGCAGCCAGGGGGCGAGCGGCTACACCTTC
d_gene: NA
v_gene: TRBV4-2
j_gene: TRBJ1-2

CDR3aa: CSARTSEGYTF
CDR3nt: TGCAGTGCCCGGACATCGGAAGGCTACACCTTC
d_gene: NA
v_gene: TRBV20-1
j_gene: TRBJ1-2

CDR3aa: CASREQGPSYEQYF
CDR3nt: TGTGCCAGCAGGGAACAGGGGCCCAGCTACGAGCAGTACTTC
d_gene: TRBD1
v_gene: TRBV2
j_gene: TRBJ2-7

CDR3aa: CASSPFRIPLGQPQHF
CDR3nt: TGTGCCAGCAGCCCATTCCGAATTCCCCTAGGTCAGCCCCAGCATTTT
d_gene: NA
v_gene: TRBV7-8
j_gene: TRBJ1-5

CDR3aa: CAWSDGQPQETQYF
CDR3nt: TGTGCCTGGAGTGACGGACAGCCCCAAGAGACCCAGTACTTC
d_gene: NA
v_gene: TRBV30
j_gene: TRBJ2-5

CDR3aa: CASSLVNTNYGYTF
CDR3nt: TGTGCCAGCAGCTTAGTAAACACTAACTATGGCTACACCTTC
d_gene: NA
v_gene: TRBV7-9
j_gene: TRBJ1-2

CDR3aa: CASIQTGGFRDTQYF
CDR3nt: TGTGCCAGCATCCAGACGGGGGGGTTCCGGGATACGCAGTATTTT
d_gene: TRBD2
v_gene: TRBV11-2
j_gene: TRBJ2-3

CDR3aa: CASSFSPGNTEAFF
CDR3nt: TGCGCCAGCAGCTTTAGCCCCGGGAACACTGAAGCTTTCTTT
d_gene: NA
v_gene: TRBV5-1
j_gene: TRBJ1-1

CDR3aa: CASSPGLLYEQYF
CDR3nt: TGCGCCAGCAGCCCCGGACTGCTCTACGAGCAGTACTTC
d_gene: NA
v_gene: TRBV4-1
j_gene: TRBJ2-7

CDR3aa: CASSLYNSGNNEQFF
CDR3nt: TGCGCCAGCAGCCTTTACAATAGCGGGAACAATGAGCAGTTCTTC
d_gene: TRBD2
v_gene: TRBV4-1
j_gene: TRBJ2-1

CDR3aa: CASSLRQLTNTDTQYF
CDR3nt: TGTGCCAGCAGCTTAAGACAGTTGACGAACACAGATACGCAGTATTTT
d_gene: NA
v_gene: TRBV11-3
j_gene: TRBJ2-3

CDR3aa: CASSLGTHTDTQYF
CDR3nt: TGTGCCAGCAGCCTCGGGACTCACACAGATACGCAGTATTTT
d_gene: NA
v_gene: TRBV7-9
j_gene: TRBJ2-3